The 23 T cell receptor beta chains in this list originate from one sample, sequenced in a study of tumor and adjacent non-tumor tissue in lung cancer. A modified ARM-PCR protocol with three rounds of nested PCR amplified TCRbeta. TCRdb re-called the multiplex PCR reads with MiXCR, one entry per CDR3 protein. The sample consists of about 110,000 distinct CDR3 sequences, nearly 85% of them appearing once. The template was RNA from unsorted bulk tissue. Sequences were obtained from lung tumor tissue. The receptors shown here come from a man between 65 and 85 years old with non-small cell lung cancer.

Details on this clonotype: This CDR3 is missing its conserved last phenylalanine or tryptophan, likely due to a read error. The rearrangement links TRBV6-5 to TRBJ2-7; 10 bases fit TRBD2. The germline gives CDR1 MNHEY, CDR2 SVGAGI. This CDR3 contains 16 residues. The J segment lost 6 bases and the V segment lost 0 bases, leaving 8 bases of the junction unmatched. In DNA, the CDR3 is TGTGCCAGCAGTTACTCTACCGGGACTAGCGTTCGCGAGCAGTACCTC. Encoded protein: CASSYSTGTSVREQYL.

About this clonotype itself: One end of the junction does not line up with germline, which may come from a read error. The chain couples TRBV4-1 to TRBJ2-1; TRBD2 agrees at 7 bases. CDR3 length: 15 residues. Germline V gene lookup returns CDR1 MGHRA and CDR2 YSYEKL. As DNA, the CDR3 is TGCGCCAGTAGCCGCGTTGGAGCGGGGTACAATGAGCAGTTCTTC. The encoded protein is CASSRVGAGYNEQFF.

This chain uses TRBV4-2 with TRBJ2-1, with 15 positions matching TRBD2. Trimming took 0 bases from V and 14 from J; bases not matched to a gene: 8. The CDR3 totals 16 residues. CDR1 and CDR2 from the germline V gene are LGHNA and YNFKEQ. CDR3 sequence: CASSQDGLAGGNVKFF. The CDR3 nucleotides are TGTGCCAGCAGCCAAGATGGACTAGCGGGAGGGAATGTGAAGTTCTTC.

Turning to this clonotype: The junction shows a germline mismatch at one end, possibly a read error. This rearrangement joins TRBV10-2 to TRBJ1-2; TRBD1 matches 9 bases. The CDR3 loop spans 13 amino acids. Germline V lookup: CDR1 WSHSY, CDR2 SAAADI. CDR3 sequence (DNA): TGCGCCTGCAGTAGGACAGGGGACTATGGTTACACCTTC. Translated: CACSRTGDYGYTF.

A note on this clonotype: The junction and the germline gene differ at one end; a read error may be behind it. The chain is built from TRBV12-3 or TRBV12-4 and TRBJ2-2; D is possibly TRBD2 (5 bases). CDR3 length: 14 residues. CDR3 DNA sequence: TGTACCAGCAGTTACCGACCAAACACCGGGGAGTTGTTTTTT. It specifies CTSSYRPNTGELFF.

The J gene is TRBJ2-1, the V gene TRBV5-1; D might be TRBD1 or TRBD2, each matching 5 bases. V dropped 3 bases and J dropped 7 bases, with 17 bases sitting between them. The CDR3 is made up of 15 amino acids. Germline CDR1 reads SGHRS; CDR2 reads YFSETQ. CDR3 region: CASSSVPGPVNEQFF. CDR3 DNA: TGCGCCAGCAGCTCGGTTCCGGGACCGGTTAATGAGCAGTTCTTC.

On this clonotype itself: One end of the junction is discordant with germline, which a read error may explain. J is TRBJ2-1 and V is TRBV6-2 or TRBV6-3; D not certain. Looked up from germline, CDR1 is MNHEY and CDR2 is SVGEGT. The CDR3 covers 13 residues. CDR3 in DNA: TGTGCCAGCAACATAGACGGTTACAATGAACAGTTCTTC. Its protein product is CASNIDGYNEQFF.

Worth noting for this clonotype: Germline and junction disagree at one end, which may indicate a read error. The chain combines TRBV6-1 with TRBJ1-6, with unresolved D. Germline V gene sequence: CDR1 MNHNS, CDR2 SASEGT. The CDR3 has 20 residues. CDR3 coding DNA: TGTGCCAGCAGTGACAGTTCATTGAGAATCGGTAGCTCCTACAATTCACCCCTCCACTTT. This gives the protein CASSDSSLRIGSSYNSPLHF.

The chain couples TRBV11-3 to TRBJ2-1; 13 bases line up with TRBD2. The CDR3 runs to 17 residues. In germline, CDR1 is SGHNT, CDR2 YENEEA. The CDR3 loop reads CARSLLGTSGDYNEQFF. The CDR3 DNA follows: TGTGCTAGGAGCCTCCTAGGGACTAGCGGGGACTACAATGAGCAGTTCTTC.

V usage is TRBV6-5 and J usage is TRBJ1-2, with TRBD1 as a possible D gene (6 bases). The V gene lost 1 base and the J gene lost 8 bases, with 14 bases spanning the gap. Germline V lookup: CDR1 MNHEY, CDR2 SVGAGI. This CDR3 has 14 amino acids. The CDR3 is CASSYLGQGYGYTF. DNA of the CDR3: TGTGCCAGCAGTTACTTGGGACAAGGGTACGGCTACACCTTC.

Regarding this clonotype: A read error may account for a junction end that differs from germline. The chain is built from TRBV11-2 and TRBJ2-3, with 12 bases aligning to TRBD2. This CDR3 region has 17 residues. Looked up from germline, CDR1 is SGHAT and CDR2 is FQNNGV. The CDR3 loop reads CVSNPSLAGGHRDTQYF. Here the CDR3 DNA reads TGTGTCAGCAACCCTAGTCTAGCGGGGGGGCATCGAGATACGCAGTATTTT.

About this clonotype itself: Compared with germline, one end of the junction differs, possibly owing to a read error. The chain has TRBV6-5 and TRBJ1-1; D unclear. Germline V gene sequence: CDR1 MNHEY, CDR2 SVGAGI. CDR3 length equals 14 residues. CDR3 region: CASSLQAVNTETFF. The CDR3 coding sequence is TGTGCCAGCAGTCTTCAGGCTGTGAACACTGAAACTTTCTTT.

This sequence joins TRBV29-1 and TRBJ2-5; perhaps TRBD1 as D (6 bases). With 3 bases removed from V and 2 bases from J, the gap between germline ends came to 7 bases. This CDR3 has 12 amino acids. The germline gives CDR1 SQVTM, CDR2 ANQGSEA. The CDR3 DNA is TGCAGCGTTGAGACAGGTCAAGAGACCCAGTACTTC. This gives the protein CSVETGQETQYF.

Remarks on this clonotype: A clone one base away is much larger, so this may be a read error. The chain couples TRBV20-1 to TRBJ1-5; 8 bases map to TRBD1. Germline lookup yields CDR1 DFQATT and CDR2 SNEGSKA (reference sequence). The CDR3 is 16 residues long. V shed 1 base, J shed 1 base, and the junction held 6 bases outside the gene matches. CDR3 bases: TGCAGTGCTAGAGGCCTGACAGGGGCCAGCAATCAGCCCCAGCATTTT. Translating gives CSARGLTGASNQPQHF.

On this clonotype: One junction end disagrees with the germline gene, perhaps due to a read error. The CDR3, as DNA: TGCAGCGGTGACGGGACAAAATACACTGAAACTTTCTTT. Translating gives CSGDGTKYTETFF. The chain recombines TRBV29-1 with TRBJ1-1, with D perhaps TRBD1 (6 bases). The CDR3 is made up of 13 amino acids. The V gene's germline CDR1 is SQVTM and CDR2 ANQGSEA.

The rearrangement joins TRBV24-1 to TRBJ2-3, with TRBD2 matching 7 bases. V trimming: 12 bases; J trimming: 3 bases; junction bases outside the gene matches: 11. Per the germline V gene, CDR1 is KGHDR and CDR2 is SFDVKD. CDR3 length: 14 amino acids. CDR3 DNA: TGTGCCCTCAGTGATCCCGGGAGGACAGATACGCAGTATTTT. This gives the protein CALSDPGRTDTQYF.

A note on this clonotype: At one end the junction does not follow the germline gene, possibly because of a read error. J is TRBJ1-3 and V is TRBV6-6; weak D call: TRBD1 (6 bases). Germline-derived CDR1 and CDR2 are MNHNY and SVGAGI (reference sequence). This CDR3 comprises 15 residues. The CDR3 spells CASTYPGRGQSTIYF. Written as DNA, the CDR3 is TGTGCCAGCACTTACCCAGGCAGGGGACAATCCACTATATATTTT.

The J gene is TRBJ2-7, the V gene TRBV4-1, with TRBD1 as a possible D gene (5 bases). This CDR3 has 15 residues. Per germline, CDR1 MGHRA and CDR2 YSYEKL. Deletions cut 4 bases from V and 6 bases from J, with 19 bases between. The CDR3 DNA reads as TGCGCCAGCAGCCGCGGTATCAGCAGGGCGAGCGAGCAGTACTTC. Protein: CASSRGISRASEQYF.

Details on this clonotype: One end of the junction is discordant with germline, which a read error may explain. As DNA, the CDR3 is TGCGCCAGCAGCCATCCGGGATTAGAGGGGGGGCCAGGTAAAAATGAACAGTTCTTC. Its protein product is CASSHPGLEGGPGKNEQFF. This chain links TRBV4-1 with TRBJ2-1, with a possible D match to TRBD2 (7 bases). The CDR3 extends over 19 amino acids. CDR1 is MGHRA, CDR2 YSYEKL, per germline.

The CDR3 DNA follows: TGTGCCAGCAGCTTGACAGTCTCCACACGCTCTGGGGCCAACGTCCTGACTTTC. The encoded protein is CASSLTVSTRSGANVLTF. The chain links TRBV9 to TRBJ2-6; the D gene is possibly TRBD1 (5 bases). CDR1 and CDR2 (germline): SGDLS, YYNGEE. The V end lost 4 bases, the J end lost 0 bases, and 17 bases lay between the germline ends. There are 18 residues in the CDR3.

On this clonotype itself: The junction and the germline gene differ at one end; a read error may be behind it. This chain uses TRBV9 with TRBJ1-3; no reliable D call. In germline, CDR1 is SGDLS, CDR2 YYNGEE. The CDR3 runs to 16 residues. CDR3 loop: CARSVDNRHSGNTIYF. The DNA for the CDR3 is TGTGCCAGGAGCGTAGACAACAGACACTCTGGAAACACCATATATTTT. The variable domain in full, with the rest retrieved from reference TRBV9 and TRBJ1-3, is DSGVTQTPKHLITATGQRVTLRCSPRSGDLSVYWYQQSLDQGLQFLIQYYNGEERAKGNILERFSAQQFPDLHSELNLSSLELGDSALYFCARSVDNRHSGNTIYFGEGSWLTVV.

About this clonotype: Here the CDR3 omits its conserved ending phenylalanine or tryptophan, so a read error is the likely source. The chain links TRBV14 to TRBJ2-2; unclear D gene. Per the germline V gene, CDR1 is SGHDN and CDR2 is FVKESK. The CDR3 contains 15 residues. V lost 0 bases to trimming and J lost 8 bases, with 13 bases between them. The CDR3 DNA follows: TGTGCCAGCAGCCAAGAGAAAGGGCGTACTGGGGAGCTGTTTTTA. It translates to CASSQEKGRTGELFL.

The V call is TRBV12-3 or TRBV12-4, the J call TRBJ1-5; no clear D gene. CDR3 size: 15 residues. V was trimmed by 5 bases and J by 4 bases, leaving 15 bases between them. CDR3 DNA sequence: TGTGCCAGCAGTCAAACTGGCGGATATAATCAGCCCCAGCATTTT. As protein: CASSQTGGYNQPQHF.